This TCR beta chain was retrieved from a study of cytomegalovirus exposure and HLA in healthy donors. Across the whole study: The approximately 120 validation repertoires were produced on the same platform as the roughly 670 repertoires of the first cohort. This was reported in a later analysis.

Clones were read by immunoSEQ multiplex PCR, and TCRdb kept only the in-frame ones, dropping some. The sample has 260,000 or so clones; about 90% are singletons. There are 13 residues in the CDR3. The trim removed 8 bases at V and 5 bases at J, leaving 5 bases unmatched. The germline CDR1 and CDR2 sequences are LNHDA and SQIVND (reference sequence). Findings and limits, study-wide: First-cohort TCR clusters were later found to tend to co-occur in the approximately 120 validation repertoires. CMV antigen specificity of a few CMV-associated chains was confirmed in vitro. The classifier was said to identify cytomegalovirus status with high specificity and sensitivity.

Comment on this clone: Its antigen is undetermined.

The receptor's source is a woman in her 30s in good health and CMV-seronegative. This chain joins TRBV19 and TRBJ2-1; 8 bases align to TRBD2. The source material was PBMCs. The CDR3 reads CASSGLDNNEQFF. CDR3 sequence (DNA): TGTGCCAGTTCGGGACTAGATAACAATGAGCAGTTCTTC.